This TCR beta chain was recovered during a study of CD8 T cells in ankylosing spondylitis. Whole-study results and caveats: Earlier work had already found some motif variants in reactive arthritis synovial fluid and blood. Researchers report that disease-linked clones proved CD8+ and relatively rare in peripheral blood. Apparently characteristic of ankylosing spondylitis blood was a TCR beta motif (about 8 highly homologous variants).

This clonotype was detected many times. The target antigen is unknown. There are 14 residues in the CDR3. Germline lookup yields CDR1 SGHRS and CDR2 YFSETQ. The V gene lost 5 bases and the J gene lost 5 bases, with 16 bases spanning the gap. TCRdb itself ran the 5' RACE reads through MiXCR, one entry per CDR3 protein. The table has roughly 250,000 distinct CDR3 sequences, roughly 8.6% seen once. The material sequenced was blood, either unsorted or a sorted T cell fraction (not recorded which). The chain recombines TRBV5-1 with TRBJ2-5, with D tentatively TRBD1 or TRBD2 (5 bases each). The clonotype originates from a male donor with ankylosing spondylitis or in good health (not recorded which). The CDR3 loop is CASSRQPGPETQYF. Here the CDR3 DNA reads TGCGCCAGCAGTCGCCAACCGGGACCCGAGACCCAGTACTTC.